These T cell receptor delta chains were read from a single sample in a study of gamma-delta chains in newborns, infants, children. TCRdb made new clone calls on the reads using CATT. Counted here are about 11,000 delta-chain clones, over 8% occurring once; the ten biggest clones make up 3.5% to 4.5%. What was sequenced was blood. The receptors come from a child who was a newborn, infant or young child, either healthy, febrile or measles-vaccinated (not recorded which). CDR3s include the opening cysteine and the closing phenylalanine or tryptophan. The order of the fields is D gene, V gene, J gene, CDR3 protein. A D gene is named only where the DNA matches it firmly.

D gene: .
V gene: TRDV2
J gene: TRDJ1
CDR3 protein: CACDRLGHYTDKLIF

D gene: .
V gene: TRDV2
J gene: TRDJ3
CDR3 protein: CACAPLGESSWDTRQMFF

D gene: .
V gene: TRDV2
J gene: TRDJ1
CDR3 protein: CACDAVTTQMYTDKLIF

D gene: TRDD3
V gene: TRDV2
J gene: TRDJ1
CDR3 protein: CACDPVLGDTDKLIF

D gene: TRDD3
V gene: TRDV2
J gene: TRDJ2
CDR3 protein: CACDTWGSTSLTAQLFF

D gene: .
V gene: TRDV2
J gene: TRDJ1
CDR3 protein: CACGPAVGHLTDKLIF

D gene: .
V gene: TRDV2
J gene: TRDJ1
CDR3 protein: CACDPLLYTDKLIF

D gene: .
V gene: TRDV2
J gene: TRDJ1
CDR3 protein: CACDSLVSGGHDKLIF

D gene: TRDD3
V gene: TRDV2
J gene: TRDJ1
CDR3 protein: CACDTLGDLFTDKLIF

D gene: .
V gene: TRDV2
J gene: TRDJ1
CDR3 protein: CACDTLLKGGDDADKLIF

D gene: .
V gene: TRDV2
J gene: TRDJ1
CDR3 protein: CACDTVGIVTDKLIF

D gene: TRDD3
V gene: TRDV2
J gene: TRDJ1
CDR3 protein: CACDTILGDTDKLIF

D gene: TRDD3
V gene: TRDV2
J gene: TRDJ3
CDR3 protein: CACDITGGYWDTRQMFF